This entry lists 20 T cell receptor beta chains sequenced from one sample in a study of T cells in women clearing cervical HPV infection. Produced via immunoSEQ multiplex PCR; TCRdb's table is partial and in-frame only. The sample holds under 20,000 clones. Sequencing input: blood buffy coat. The receptors were sampled from a woman between 18 and 75 years old with a cervical HPV16 infection that either progressed to CIN3+ or cleared (not recorded which).

As to this clone: Read sequence stops 3 residues before the CDR3 end, and the germline J gene provides the missing end. V is TRBV7-2 and J is TRBJ1-6; 7 bases match TRBD1. V lost 2 bases, J lost 10 bases, and 5 bases stayed unmatched. Germline V CDR1 and CDR2: SGHTA, FQGNSA. The CDR3 contains 14 residues. The sequenced CDR3 bases are TGTGCCAGCAGCTTAACAGGGGACTTATCACCC. Its protein product is CASSLTGDLSP. The whole CDR3 reads CASSLTGDLSPLHF.

Points on this clone: Sequencing ends 3 residues short of the CDR3 end; the germline J gene provides the rest. This chain links TRBV20-1 with TRBJ2-2, with 16 bases matching TRBD2. J was trimmed by 7 bases and V by 6 bases; bases with no gene match: 11. The CDR3 is 17 amino acids. Germline loops: CDR1 DFQATT, CDR2 SNEGSKA (reference sequence). The CDR3 here is CSASSGTSGGAHGELFF. Partial CDR3 DNA: TGCAGTGCATCTTCCGGGACTAGCGGGGGGGCCCACGGGGAG.

With respect to this clone: The CDR3 end is not reached by the read, which stops 3 residues before it; the germline J gene fills it in. The V call is TRBV2, the J call TRBJ2-3, with D perhaps matching TRBD1 (5 bases). Germline V CDR1 and CDR2: SNHLY, FYNNEI. Deletions cut 4 bases from V and 5 bases from J, with 10 bases between. The CDR3 has 13 residues. The CDR3 loop reads CASSGAQGDTQYF. CDR3 DNA (partial): TGTGCCAGCAGTGGCGCCCAGGGAGATACG.

For this clone: The read comes to an end 3 residues before the CDR3 does, leaving the germline J gene to fill in the end. V and J are TRBV5-1 and TRBJ2-6; TRBD1 agrees at 7 bases. The CDR3 runs to 16 residues. Germline V CDR1 and CDR2: SGHRS, YFSETQ. V was pared by 4 bases and J by 2 bases, with 6 bases of the junction left unmatched. The CDR3 sequence: CASSQLGGAGANVLTF. CDR3 DNA, as far as it was read: TGCGCCAGCAGCCAATTAGGGGGCGCTGGGGCCAACGTC.

To note about this clone: The read ends 3 residues early relative to the CDR3; the germline J gene fills the gap. The chain has TRBV9 and TRBJ1-1, with 7 bases identical to TRBD1. Looked up from germline, CDR1 is SGDLS and CDR2 is YYNGEE. This CDR3 is built from 14 residues. V lost 4 bases, J lost 0 bases, and 3 bases stayed unmatched. The CDR3 sequence is CASSPGQMNTEAFF. CDR3 bases read: TGTGCCAGCAGCCCGGGACAGATGAACACTGAA.

Comment on this clone: The read finishes 3 residues shy of the CDR3 end, and the germline J gene is used to complete it. The chain recombines TRBV5-4 with TRBJ2-3; D uncertain. With 5 bases removed from V and 0 bases from J, the gap between germline ends came to 7 bases. Germline-derived CDR1 and CDR2 are SGHNT and YYREEE (reference sequence). The CDR3 length is 13 residues. The CDR3 reads CASSPESTDTQYF. The sequenced CDR3 bases are TGTGCCAGCAGTCCAGAGAGCACAGATACG. The variable domain in full, completed from reference TRBV5-4 and TRBJ2-3, reads ETGVTQSPTHLIKTRGQQVTLRCSSQSGHNTVSWYQQALGQGPQFIFQYYREEENGRGNFPPRFSGLQFPNYSSELNVNALELDDSALYLCASSPESTDTQYFGPGTRLTVL.

In terms of frequency, this clone is medium-sized. Coverage ceases 3 residues before the CDR3 finishes, and the germline J gene fills in the end. The chain has TRBV5-6 and TRBJ1-1; D call uncertain. From germline, CDR1 is SGHDT and CDR2 YYEEEE. The CDR3 contains 14 residues. With 1 base removed from V and 5 bases from J, the gap between germline ends came to 12 bases. CDR3 DNA (partial): TGTGCCAGCAGCTTGTTCGGGGTCGAGACTGAA. Translation: CASSLFGVETE. The whole CDR3 reads CASSLFGVETEAFF.

The DNA read from the CDR3 is TGTGCCAGCAGCCTGGAGGGGTGGGGTGAG. Its protein is CASSLEGWGE. The whole CDR3 sequence is CASSLEGWGEQFF. The V and J genes are TRBV7-3 and TRBJ2-1; the D gene is possibly TRBD2 (6 bases). The read terminates 3 residues before the CDR3 end, so the remaining end is supplied by the germline J gene. The CDR3 extends over 13 amino acids. The germline V gene encodes CDR1 SGHTA and CDR2 FQGTGA. Trimming removed 5 bases at V and 9 bases at J, with 14 bases between.

Worth noting for this clone: The CDR3 end lies 3 residues beyond the end of the read and is filled in from the germline J gene. This sequence joins TRBV20-1 and TRBJ2-1; D gene uncertain. The V and J ends lost 6 bases and 2 bases respectively, with 17 bases between them. Germline V gene data show CDR1 as DFQATT and CDR2 as SNEGSKA (reference sequence). This CDR3 has 15 residues. CDR3 DNA (partial): TGCAGTGCCTCCCGGGTGGCGGAAACCTACAATGAG. Its translation: CSASRVAETYNE. The whole CDR3 protein reads CSASRVAETYNEQFF.

With respect to this clone: The read ends 3 residues shy of where the CDR3 ends; the end is completed using the germline J gene. V usage is TRBV6-4 and J usage is TRBJ2-1; D perhaps matches TRBD1 (5 bases). Per the germline V gene, CDR1 is MRHNA and CDR2 is SNTAGT. V lost 2 bases and J lost 7, with 12 bases in between. This CDR3 is 14 amino acids long. CDR3 in amino acids: CASSDRGLGNEQFF. CDR3 DNA, as far as it was read: TGTGCCAGCAGTGACAGGGGTTTGGGGAATGAG.

Note on this clone: The CDR3 goes on 3 residues after the read ends, and that part is filled in from the germline J gene. This chain connects TRBV19 to TRBJ2-3; D uncertain. Germline CDR1 LNHDA, CDR2 SQIVND (reference sequence). The CDR3 covers 14 residues. V lost 5 bases, J lost 6 bases, and 15 bases lay in between. The CDR3 spells CASSPTKIPDTQYF. CDR3 DNA, as far as it was read: TGTGCCAGTAGTCCCACAAAAATCCCGGATACG.

A word on this clone: Compared with germline, one end of the junction differs, possibly owing to a read error. The read terminates 3 residues ahead of where the CDR3 ends, so the germline J gene completes it. The chain employs TRBV6-2 or TRBV6-3 and TRBJ1-4; TRBD1 aligns across 8 bases. CDR3 length: 15 amino acids. From germline, CDR1 is MNHEY and CDR2 SVGEGT. Here the CDR3 reads CTSSYGQGQAEKLFF. The sequenced part of the CDR3 DNA is TGTACCAGCAGTTACGGACAGGGACAAGCCGAAAAA.

About this clone: The DNA ends 3 residues before the CDR3 does, and the rest of the CDR3 is filled in from the germline J gene. The V and J genes are TRBV27 and TRBJ2-5; 7 positions agree with TRBD1. The CDR3 has 17 amino acids. CDR1 and CDR2 (germline): MNHEY, SMNVEV (reference sequence). With V trimmed by 3 bases and J by 2 bases, 12 bases remained unmatched. Incomplete CDR3 DNA: TGTGCCAGCAGTTTGGGTAACAGGGGTAGTCCACAAGAGACC. It codes for CASSLGNRGSPQET. In full, the CDR3 reads CASSLGNRGSPQETQYF.

Regarding this clone: The read is 3 residues too short to cover the CDR3 end, so that end is filled in from the germline J gene. The chain is built from TRBV20-1 and TRBJ1-5; unclear D gene. CDR1 and CDR2 (germline): DFQATT, SNEGSKA (reference sequence). The CDR3 contains 14 residues. CDR3 DNA (partial): TGCAGTGCTAGAGATCAAAACAATCACAGCCCC. As protein: CSARDQNNHSP. The complete CDR3 protein is CSARDQNNHSPQHF.

Regarding this clone: Read coverage stops 3 residues before the CDR3 terminus; the germline J gene supplies the remainder. The chain is built from TRBV2 and TRBJ1-4; D might be TRBD1 (5 bases). The ends were cut back, 7 bases at V and 7 bases at J, with 16 bases in the middle. Germline CDR1 is SNHLY and CDR2 is FYNNEI. The CDR3 sequence is 14 residues long. CDR3 DNA (partial): TGTGCCAGCAATGCCCTGGGGGGGAGTGAAAAA. Amino acid sequence: CASNALGGSEK. The entire CDR3 protein reads CASNALGGSEKLFF.

In the case of this clone: The read ends 3 residues before the CDR3 terminus; that terminus is restored from the germline J gene. The V gene is TRBV5-1, the J gene TRBJ2-7, with 9 bases identical to TRBD1. Germline CDR1 reads SGHRS; CDR2 reads YFSETQ. This CDR3 has 15 residues. With V trimmed by 4 bases and J by 2 bases, 7 bases remained unmatched. CDR3 residues: CASSLTGTGTYEQYF. CDR3 DNA (partial): TGCGCCAGCAGCCTCACCGGGACAGGGACCTACGAG.

Worth noting for this clone: The read halts 3 residues ahead of the CDR3 end, with the missing end drawn from the germline J gene. The chain links TRBV28 to TRBJ2-6; tentative D call: TRBD1 (6 bases). The CDR3 is 15 amino acids. CDR1 is MDHEN and CDR2 is SYDVKM in the germline V gene. V lost 6 bases and J lost 1, with 10 bases in between. The part of the CDR3 DNA that was read is TGTGCCAGCAGCCGAGACAGGTCTGGGGCCAACGTC. The encoded protein is CASSRDRSGANV. The complete CDR3 sequence is CASSRDRSGANVLTF.

Note on this clone: Read sequence stops 3 residues before the CDR3 end, and the germline J gene provides the missing end. The V gene is TRBV20-1, the J gene TRBJ2-5; TRBD1 is a possible D gene (6 bases). The CDR3 contains 14 residues. V was clipped by 0 bases and J by 5 bases, with 13 bases between them. Looked up from germline, CDR1 is DFQATT and CDR2 is SNEGSKA (reference sequence). The part of the CDR3 DNA that was read is TGCAGTGCTAGAGACAGGGGCCTCCGGGAGACC. Its translation is CSARDRGLRET. The whole CDR3 sequence reads CSARDRGLRETQYF.

About this clone itself: The read falls 3 residues short of the CDR3 end, and the missing part is taken from the germline J gene. V and J are TRBV5-1 and TRBJ2-7, with 8 positions matching TRBD2. Per the germline V gene, CDR1 is SGHRS and CDR2 is YFSETQ. This CDR3 region has 14 residues. Germline trimming cut 5 bases from V and 4 bases from J; bases unmatched to any gene: 8. The sequenced part of the CDR3 DNA is TGCGCCAGCAGACCGGGAGGGGGGGGTTACGAG. This encodes CASRPGGGGYE. In full, the CDR3 is CASRPGGGGYEQYF.

On this clone: The sequenced fragment ends 3 residues before the CDR3 boundary, so the rest is inferred from the germline J gene. V gene TRBV15 combines with J gene TRBJ1-3, with D unclear. Trimming left V 1 base short and J 4 bases short, with 14 bases between. CDR1 is LNHNV, CDR2 YYDKDF, per germline (reference sequence). This CDR3 is built from 16 residues. The CDR3 loop reads CATSRVGAGLGNTIYF. The covered CDR3 bases are TGTGCCACCAGCAGAGTTGGCGCGGGTCTGGGAAACACC.